These 21 T cell receptor beta chains were all obtained from the same sample, sequenced in a study of shared clonotypes between healthy human individuals. Terminally differentiated effector memory CD45RA+ cells were left out of the naive CD8 fraction, which was CD45RO-negative and positively selected for CCR7. The method was immunoSEQ multiplex PCR; TCRdb's version includes in-frame clones alone and lacks a portion of them. The sample yields 800,000 to 950,000 clones, about 97% seen once. Sequences were obtained from naive CD8+ T cells sorted from blood. The receptors derive from a man under 40 in good health.

The chain carries TRBV27 and TRBJ2-3; no clear D. The CDR3 has 12 residues. V shed 6 bases and J shed 4 bases, with 8 bases lying between them. Germline-derived CDR1 and CDR2 are MNHEY and SMNVEV (reference sequence). CDR3 nucleotides: TGTGCCAGCAGGGGGTTACCAGATACGCAGTATTTT. It specifies CASRGLPDTQYF.

The chain has TRBV30 and TRBJ2-7; 8 bases line up with TRBD2. The CDR3 sequence is 14 residues long. Germline V gene sequence: CDR1 GTSNPN, CDR2 SVGIG (reference sequence). The V segment lost 5 bases and the J segment 3 bases; nucleotides outside the gene matches: 9. DNA of the CDR3: TGTGCCTGGTCAGCAGCTAGCGGGTTCTACGAGCAGTACTTC. It translates to CAWSAASGFYEQYF.

The chain joins TRBV4-1 to TRBJ2-5; D is uncertain. This CDR3 contains 15 residues. The germline V gene has CDR1 MGHRA and CDR2 YSYEKL. Trimming shortened V by 2 bases and J by 3 bases, and 13 bases separated the two germline ends. CDR3 bases: TGCGCCAGCAGCCAAACCCCGGGTAGGGAAGAGACCCAGTACTTC. It encodes CASSQTPGREETQYF.

V gene TRBV7-2 combines with J gene TRBJ2-3, with D perhaps TRBD2 (5 bases). Trimming took off 0 bases at V and 3 bases at J, with 16 bases between the two ends. The CDR3 extends over 17 amino acids. CDR1 SGHTA and CDR2 FQGNSA come from the germline V gene. The CDR3 nucleotides are TGTGCCAGCAGCTTAGCTCCCGGGGAGAGGGAGACAGATACGCAGTATTTT. This encodes CASSLAPGERETDTQYF. The full variable domain, with the rest looked up from reference TRBV7-2 and TRBJ2-3, is GAGVSQSPSNKVTEKGKDVELRCDPISGHTALYWYRQSLGQGLEFLIYFQGNSAPDKSGLPSDRFSAERTGGSVSTLTIQRTQQEDSAVYLCASSLAPGERETDTQYFGPGTRLTVL.

The chain has TRBV5-1 and TRBJ2-5; possibly TRBD1 or TRBD2 for D (5 bases each). CDR3 length: 14 amino acids. V dropped 2 bases and J dropped 5 bases, with 13 bases sitting between them. CDR1 and CDR2 from the germline V gene are SGHRS and YFSETQ. The DNA for the CDR3 is TGCGCCAGCAGCTTATGGGACCCGTGGGAGACCCAGTACTTC. It translates to CASSLWDPWETQYF.

This chain links TRBV29-1 with TRBJ2-2; D uncertain. Trimming pared 6 bases from V and 2 bases from J, leaving 10 bases between. The germline V gene encodes CDR1 SQVTM and CDR2 ANQGSEA. The CDR3 contains 13 residues. Here the CDR3 reads CSVTTPNTGELFF. The CDR3 region has the DNA TGCAGCGTCACGACACCCAACACCGGGGAGCTGTTTTTT.

J is TRBJ2-7 and V is TRBV27; 11 bases are shared with TRBD2. V shed 6 bases and J 4 bases; nucleotides not matched to a gene: 5. Germline V lookup: CDR1 MNHEY, CDR2 SMNVEV (reference sequence). This CDR3 region has 14 residues. Here the CDR3 DNA reads TGTGCCAGCAGGGGACTAGCGGAGTTATACGAGCAGTACTTC. Amino acid sequence: CASRGLAELYEQYF.

This chain joins TRBV4-1 and TRBJ2-7; possibly TRBD1 for D (5 bases). The V and J ends lost 4 bases and 2 bases respectively, with 9 bases between them. Germline assignment: CDR1 MGHRA and CDR2 YSYEKL. The length of the CDR3 is 13 residues. CDR3 in DNA: TGCGCCAGCAGCCTGGAAGGGGCCTACGAGCAGTACTTC. Protein: CASSLEGAYEQYF.

The gene calls are TRBV7-8 and TRBJ2-1, with 7 bases matching TRBD2. The CDR3 is 15 residues long. Germline lookup yields CDR1 SGHVS and CDR2 FQNEAQ. The V and J ends lost 5 bases and 4 bases, in that order; junction bases with no gene match: 8. DNA for the CDR3: TGTGCCAGCAGCCCTCAGCGGGAACAATACAATGAGCAGTTCTTC. It specifies CASSPQREQYNEQFF.

Turning to this clone: Other DNA variants within this sample encode the same CDR3. The J gene is TRBJ2-2, the V gene TRBV5-8, with 7 bases fitting TRBD1. With 4 bases clipped from V and 1 base from J, the junction kept 4 bases outside the gene matches. Germline lookup yields CDR1 SGHTS and CDR2 YDEGEE. The CDR3 covers 15 residues. The CDR3 loop is CASSPGTVNTGELFF. In DNA form, the CDR3 reads TGTGCCAGCAGCCCCGGGACAGTGAACACCGGGGAGCTGTTTTTT. The full variable domain, in which reference TRBV5-8 and TRBJ2-2 provide the parts outside the CDR3, is EAGVTQSPTHLIKTRGQQATLRCSPISGHTSVYWYQQALGLGLQFLLWYDEGEERNRGNFPPRFSGRQFPNYSSELNVNALELEDSALYLCASSPGTVNTGELFFGEGSRLTVL.

This chain links TRBV9 with TRBJ1-1; D may be TRBD1 (5 bases). V lost 0 bases and J lost 7, with 10 bases in between. Germline-derived CDR1 and CDR2 are SGDLS and YYNGEE. This CDR3 is 13 amino acids long. The chain's CDR3 is CASSVEGYGEAFF. The CDR3, as DNA: TGTGCCAGCAGCGTAGAGGGGTATGGTGAAGCTTTCTTT.

In this sample, this clone turned up once. V gene TRBV13 combines with J gene TRBJ1-1; the D is unclear. The CDR3 is 14 residues long. Germline CDR1 and CDR2: PRHDT and FYEKMQ (reference sequence). Trimming cost V 2 bases and J 1 base, with 8 bases left between them. The CDR3 loop reads CASSLQWGNTEAFF. The CDR3 DNA follows: TGTGCCAGCAGCTTACAATGGGGGAACACTGAAGCTTTCTTT.

V usage is TRBV10-3 and J usage is TRBJ2-3; no reliable D call. V lost 0 bases and J lost 1, with 11 bases in between. Germline CDR1 is ENHRY and CDR2 is SYGVKD. The length of the CDR3 is 16 residues. Written as DNA, the CDR3 is TGTGCCATCAGTGAGTCCTTCGCGGTTCGCACAGATACGCAGTATTTT. Translating it yields CAISESFAVRTDTQYF.

This clone has a single count. The chain is built from TRBV9 and TRBJ1-3; 8 bases fit TRBD1. Unmatched junction bases numbered 7, after V lost 0 bases and J lost 5 bases. The CDR3 extends over 16 amino acids. CDR1 is SGDLS and CDR2 is YYNGEE in the germline V gene. The CDR3 spells CASSVDYRQGRNTIYF. Here the CDR3 DNA reads TGTGCCAGCAGCGTAGACTACCGACAGGGGCGAAACACCATATATTTT.

J is TRBJ2-7 and V is TRBV27; D call uncertain. The germline V and J ends were trimmed by 5 bases and 1 base, with 15 bases remaining between them. The CDR3 sequence is 15 residues long. CDR1 MNHEY and CDR2 SMNVEV come from the germline V gene (reference sequence). This CDR3 reads CASSPLPLQSYEQYF. DNA of the CDR3: TGTGCCAGCAGTCCGCTTCCCCTCCAATCCTACGAGCAGTACTTC.

The V and J genes are TRBV30 and TRBJ2-7, with D tentatively TRBD1 (5 bases). The germline V and J ends were trimmed by 3 bases and 2 bases, with 11 bases remaining between them. The CDR3 covers 13 residues. CDR1 is GTSNPN and CDR2 is SVGIG in the germline V gene (reference sequence). The CDR3 DNA follows: TGTGCCTGGAGGGAAGGGGCCGCCTACGAGCAGTACTTC. This translates into CAWREGAAYEQYF.

V and J are TRBV29-1 and TRBJ2-3, with D perhaps being TRBD1 or TRBD2 (5 bases each). This CDR3 comprises 14 residues. Germline lookup yields CDR1 SQVTM and CDR2 ANQGSEA. Trimming cost V 1 base and J 3 bases, with 11 bases left between them. The chain's CDR3 is CSVEGEGKTDTQYF. CDR3 coding DNA: TGCAGCGTTGAAGGCGAGGGGAAAACAGATACGCAGTATTTT.

V is TRBV28 and J is TRBJ2-3, with D possibly TRBD2 on 6 matching bases. Germline CDR1 reads MDHEN; CDR2 reads SYDVKM. The germline V and J ends were trimmed by 10 bases and 1 base, with 18 bases remaining between them. The CDR3 consists of 15 residues. This CDR3 is CATGPGEGGTDTQYF. CDR3 coding DNA: TGTGCCACCGGCCCGGGGGAAGGGGGCACAGATACGCAGTATTTT.

Concerning this clone itself: The same CDR3 is also encoded by other DNA sequences in this sample. The chain has TRBV6-1 and TRBJ2-7, with D tentatively TRBD1 (6 bases). The CDR3 consists of 13 residues. Germline loops: CDR1 MNHNS, CDR2 SASEGT. Deletions cut 2 bases from V and 2 bases from J, with 7 bases between. The CDR3 coding sequence is TGTGCCAGCAGTGAAACAGGGACCTACGAGCAGTACTTC. This gives the protein CASSETGTYEQYF.

The chain combines TRBV5-6 with TRBJ2-1; D remains ambiguous. This CDR3 comprises 13 residues. V lost 0 bases and J 7 bases, leaving 8 bases between the germline ends. Germline V gene data show CDR1 as SGHDT and CDR2 as YYEEEE. CDR3 sequence (DNA): TGTGCCAGCAGCTTGGTTATTTTAAATGAGCAGTTCTTC. Protein: CASSLVILNEQFF.

This rearrangement joins TRBV7-8 to TRBJ1-3; D call uncertain. From germline, CDR1 is SGHVS and CDR2 FQNEAQ. Trimming stripped 0 bases from V and 0 bases from J, with 6 bases between. CDR3 size: 15 residues. DNA for the CDR3: TGTGCCAGCAGCTTAGCCCCCAGCTCTGGAAACACCATATATTTT. Translating it yields CASSLAPSSGNTIYF.